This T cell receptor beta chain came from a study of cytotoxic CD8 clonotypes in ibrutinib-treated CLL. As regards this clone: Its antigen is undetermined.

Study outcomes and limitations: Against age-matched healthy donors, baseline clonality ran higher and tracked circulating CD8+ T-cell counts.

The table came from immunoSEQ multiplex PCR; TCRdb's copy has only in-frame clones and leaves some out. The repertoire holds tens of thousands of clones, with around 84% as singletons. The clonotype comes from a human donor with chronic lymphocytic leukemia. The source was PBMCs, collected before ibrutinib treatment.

The CDR3 DNA reads as TGTGCCAGCAGCCCATCTAGCGGGACCCGCTCCTACGAGCAGTACTTC. As protein: CASSPSSGTRSYEQYF. The chain couples TRBV7-2 to TRBJ2-7; the match to TRBD2 covers 9 bases. The V gene end was trimmed by 5 bases and the J gene end by 0 bases; junction bases not matched to a gene: 8. Germline assignment: CDR1 SGHTA and CDR2 FQGNSA. This CDR3 is built from 16 residues.